This T cell receptor (beta chain) was recorded in a study of graft-versus-host responses after intestinal transplantation. On this clone: Its target is not known.

Sequenced by immunoSEQ multiplex PCR; TCRdb stores in-frame clones only, minus some. The sample contains tens of thousands of clones, over 90% of which appear only once. The sample consisted of unstimulated CD4+ T cells sorted from spleen or lymph node cells, taken before transplant. The source of this sequence is a human donor who was the organ donor for an intestinal transplant.

The CDR3 sequence is CASSFGTSLGEQFF. The CDR3 DNA is TGCGCCAGCAGCTTCGGGACTAGCCTCGGTGAGCAGTTCTTC. The chain is built from TRBV5-1 and TRBJ2-1, with TRBD2 matching over 9 bases. This CDR3 has 14 residues. J lost 9 bases, V lost 2 bases, and 6 bases had no gene match. CDR1 is SGHRS and CDR2 is YFSETQ in the germline V gene.